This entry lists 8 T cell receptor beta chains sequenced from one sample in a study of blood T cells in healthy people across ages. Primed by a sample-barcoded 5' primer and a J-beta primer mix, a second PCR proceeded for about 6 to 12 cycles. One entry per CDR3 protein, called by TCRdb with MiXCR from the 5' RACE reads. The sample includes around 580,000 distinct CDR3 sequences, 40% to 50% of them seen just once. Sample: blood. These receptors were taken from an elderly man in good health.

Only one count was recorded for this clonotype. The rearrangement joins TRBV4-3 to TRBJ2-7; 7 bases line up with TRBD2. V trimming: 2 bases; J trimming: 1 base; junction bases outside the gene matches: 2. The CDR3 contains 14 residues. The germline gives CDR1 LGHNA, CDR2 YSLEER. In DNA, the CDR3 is TGCGCCAGCAGCCAACTAGCGGCATCCTACGAGCAGTACTTC. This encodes CASSQLAASYEQYF.

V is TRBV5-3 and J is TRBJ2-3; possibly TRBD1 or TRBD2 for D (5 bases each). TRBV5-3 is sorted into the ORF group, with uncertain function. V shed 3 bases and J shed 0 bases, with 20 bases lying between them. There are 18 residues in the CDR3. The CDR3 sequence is CARSSTPAGSRSTDTQYF. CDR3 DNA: TGTGCCAGAAGCTCAACGCCCGCAGGGAGCCGGAGCACAGATACGCAGTATTTT.

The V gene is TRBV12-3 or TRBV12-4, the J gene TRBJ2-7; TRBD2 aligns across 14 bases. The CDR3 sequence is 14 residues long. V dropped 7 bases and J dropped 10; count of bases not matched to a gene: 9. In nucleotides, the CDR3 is TGTGCCAGCACCATGGGACTAGCGGGAGAGGCTCAGTACTTC. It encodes CASTMGLAGEAQYF.

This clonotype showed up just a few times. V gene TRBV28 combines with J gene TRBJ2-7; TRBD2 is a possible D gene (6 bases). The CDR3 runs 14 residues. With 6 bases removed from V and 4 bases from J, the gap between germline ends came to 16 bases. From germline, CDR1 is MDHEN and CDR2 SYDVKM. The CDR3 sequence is CASRSPGAFYEQYF. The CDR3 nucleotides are TGTGCCAGCAGATCTCCGGGAGCCTTTTACGAGCAGTACTTC.

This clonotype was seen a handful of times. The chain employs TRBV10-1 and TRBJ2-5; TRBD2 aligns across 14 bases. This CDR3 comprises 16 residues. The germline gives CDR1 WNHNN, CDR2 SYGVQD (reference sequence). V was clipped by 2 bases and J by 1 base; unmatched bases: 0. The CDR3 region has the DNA TGCGCCAGCAGTGAGGGGACTAGCGGGGGCCAAGAGACCCAGTACTTC. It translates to CASSEGTSGGQETQYF.

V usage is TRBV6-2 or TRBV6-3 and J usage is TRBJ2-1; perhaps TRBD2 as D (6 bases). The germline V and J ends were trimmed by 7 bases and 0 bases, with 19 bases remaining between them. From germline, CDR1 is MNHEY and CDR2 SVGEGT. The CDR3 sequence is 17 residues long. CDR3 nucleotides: TGTGCCAGCACCCCATTGAGTAGCGGACCCTCCTACAATGAGCAGTTCTTC. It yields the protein CASTPLSSGPSYNEQFF.

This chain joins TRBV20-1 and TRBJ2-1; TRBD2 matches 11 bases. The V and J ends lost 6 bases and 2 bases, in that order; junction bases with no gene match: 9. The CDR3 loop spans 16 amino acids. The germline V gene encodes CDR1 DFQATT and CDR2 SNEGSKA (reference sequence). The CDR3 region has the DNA TGCAGTGCGACCCCCACTAGCGGGAGCCCCTACAATGAGCAGTTCTTC. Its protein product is CSATPTSGSPYNEQFF.

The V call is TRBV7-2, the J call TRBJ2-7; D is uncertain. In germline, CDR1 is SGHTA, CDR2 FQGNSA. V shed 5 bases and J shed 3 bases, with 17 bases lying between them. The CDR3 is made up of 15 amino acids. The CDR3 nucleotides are TGTGCCAGCAGCCGCCAGACTGGTTCTTACTACGAGCAGTACTTC. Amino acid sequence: CASSRQTGSYYEQYF.